The text below deals with one T cell receptor beta chain. This clone was seen repeatedly, ten times or more. What antigen it recognizes has not been identified. No base qualities exist here, and no much larger clone lies one base off it. At the junction V is shortened by 6 bases and J by 5 bases, with 13 bases in between. The CDR3 goes from the cysteine to the phenylalanine over 13 residues. Here the CDR3 DNA is all that survives: 39 bases in frame from base 1. Per the germline V gene (reference sequence), SEHNR is the CDR1 and FQNEAQ is the CDR2. This entry belongs to a study of radiotherapy plus CTLA-4 blockade in lung cancer (dated by TCRdb to 2016 to 2019). Regarding the complete study: Objective responses occurred in approximately 19% of enrolled patients, and roughly 30% achieved disease control.

Results and caveats for the whole study, not just this receptor: After treatment with radiotherapy and ipilimumab, TCR clones that originated in tumors expanded in peripheral blood. The strongest predictors of response, as reported, were early dynamic changes in blood T cell clones along with a rise in serum interferon-beta after radiation.

The study evaluated CTLA-4 blockade (ipilimumab) given together with focal radiation therapy in patients who had chemo-refractory metastatic non-small-cell lung cancer. Libraries were made using the immunoSEQ multiplex PCR assay. This is the immuneACCESS table as TCRdb keeps it, with only in-frame sequences that have V and J called. A part of the clones is gone; compared with another copy, unresolved V genes explain less than half, and the rest is unexplained. The sample yields tens of thousands of clones; more than 65% were counted once. The ten largest account for 8.5% to 10% of the sample. This sample comprised peripheral blood, obtained from a patient treated with radiotherapy plus ipilimumab. The chain employs TRBV7-9 and TRBJ1-1; D gene: possibly TRBD1, on 5 matching bases. This TCR was sampled from a human donor with non-small cell lung cancer who had stable disease on radiotherapy plus ipilimumab. The CDR3 protein: CASRGGDGTEAFF. The DNA sequence is TGTGCCAGCAGAGGAGGGGATGGGACTGAAGCTTTCTTT.